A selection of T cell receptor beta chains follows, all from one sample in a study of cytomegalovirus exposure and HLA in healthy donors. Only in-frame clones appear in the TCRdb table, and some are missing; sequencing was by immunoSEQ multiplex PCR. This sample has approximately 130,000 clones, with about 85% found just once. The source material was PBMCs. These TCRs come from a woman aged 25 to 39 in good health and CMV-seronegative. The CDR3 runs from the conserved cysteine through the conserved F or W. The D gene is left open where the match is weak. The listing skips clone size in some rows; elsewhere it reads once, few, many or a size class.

CAWSVTGNAEAFF,TGTGCCTGGAGTGTAACAGGGAACGCTGAAGCTTTCTTT,-,TRBJ1-1,TRBV30,-
CASSYGADNEKLFF,TGTGCCAGCAGTTACGGGGCAGATAATGAAAAACTGTTTTTT,-,TRBJ1-4,TRBV6-5,-
CASSLEFGDGYTF,TGTGCCAGCAGCTTAGAGTTCGGTGATGGCTACACCTTC,few,TRBJ1-2,TRBV7-8,-
CATSSTRTPGGDYGYTF,TGTGCCACCAGTTCTACAAGGACCCCAGGGGGAGACTATGGCTACACCTTC,-,TRBJ1-2,TRBV15,TRBD1
CASSLLAGGYNEQFF,TGCGCCAGCAGCTTGTTAGCGGGGGGCTACAATGAGCAGTTCTTC,-,TRBJ2-1,TRBV5-1,TRBD2
CASRGRRGTEAFF,TGTGCCAGCAGGGGGCGGAGGGGCACTGAAGCTTTCTTT,-,TRBJ1-1,TRBV6-5,-
CALEGDRRQYF,TGTGCCCTAGAGGGGGACAGGCGGCAGTATTTT,-,TRBJ2-3,TRBV30,TRBD1
CASSARTGGSTGANVLTF,TGTGCCAGCAGCGCTAGGACAGGGGGCTCAACTGGGGCCAACGTCCTGACTTTC,-,TRBJ2-6,TRBV7-9,TRBD1
CASRGDRSNYGYTF,TGTGCCAGCAGAGGGGACAGGAGTAACTATGGCTACACCTTC,-,TRBJ1-2,TRBV6-1,TRBD1
CASSPGGIQVHYGYTF,TGTGCCAGCAGCCCCGGGGGTATCCAGGTTCACTATGGCTACACCTTC,-,TRBJ1-2,TRBV25-1,-
CSCARGGGTKNIQYF,TGCTCCTGTGCCAGAGGGGGAGGGACCAAAAACATTCAGTACTTC,-,TRBJ2-4,TRBV18,-
CASSLAAPQPANEKLFF,TGTGCCAGCAGCTTAGCGGCCCCACAGCCGGCTAATGAAAAACTGTTTTTT,-,TRBJ1-4,TRBV7-8,-
CASSLASRGAYTQYF,TGTGCCAGCAGCTTAGCTAGCAGGGGGGCATATACGCAGTATTTT,-,TRBJ2-3,TRBV11-2,-
CASTGRGAVTEAFF,TGTGCCAGCACTGGGAGGGGCGCAGTCACTGAAGCTTTCTTT,-,TRBJ1-1,TRBV7-2,-
CASSQVRVGEQYF,TGTGCCAGCAGCCAAGTCAGGGTTGGAGAGCAGTACTTC,-,TRBJ2-7,TRBV14,-
CAWSEQDAYEQYF,TGTGCCTGGAGTGAACAGGACGCGTACGAGCAGTACTTC,-,TRBJ2-7,TRBV30,-
CASSARDSGELFF,TGTGCCAGTAGTGCGAGGGACAGCGGGGAGCTGTTTTTT,-,TRBJ2-2,TRBV19,TRBD1
CASSEAWGIYGYTF,TGTGCCAGCAGTGAAGCGTGGGGCATCTATGGCTACACCTTC,few,TRBJ1-2,TRBV2,-
CASSESGGTYEQYF,TGTGCCAGCAGTGAGAGCGGGGGTACCTACGAGCAGTACTTC,-,TRBJ2-7,TRBV6-1,TRBD2
CASRINHRTSHHEQYF,TGTGCCAGCAGAATCAATCACAGGACATCTCACCACGAGCAGTACTTC,-,TRBJ2-7,TRBV7-9,-
CASSLKAGIHNEQFF,TGTGCCAGCAGTTTAAAAGCGGGCATCCACAATGAGCAGTTCTTC,-,TRBJ2-1,TRBV27,-
CASSFGDQPQHF,TGTGCCAGCAGCTTTGGAGATCAGCCCCAGCATTTT,-,TRBJ1-5,TRBV7-9,-
CASSRDGGIVGTDTQYF,TGTGCCAGCAGCCGAGATGGGGGGATTGTGGGCACAGATACGCAGTATTTT,-,TRBJ2-3,TRBV27,-
CATSRGQGAVEAFF,TGTGCCACCAGCAGAGGACAGGGGGCGGTTGAAGCTTTCTTT,-,TRBJ1-1,TRBV15,TRBD1